Reported below is one TCR beta chain. Its specificity is not known. Through 5' RACE with UMI labels, the TRB cDNA libraries were prepared. TCRdb reprocessed the 5' RACE reads and keeps a single row for each CDR3 protein, giving no DNA. The repertoire table contains 150,000 to 170,000 distinct CDR3 sequences. These data come from a study of CXCR3-negative and CXCR3-positive naive CD8 T cells. Overall study results and limits: A higher hydrophobicity marked the TRB CDR3s of CXCR3-positive naive cells versus CXCR3-negative naive cells. Partly lower CXCR3 expression followed cryopreservation, and most assays relied on fresh PBMCs.

The CDR3 spans 15 residues. Germline CDR1 and CDR2: MNHEY and SVGEGT. The receptor comes from a human donor in good health. Some clones in this sample may be carry-over from other donors' samples. The specimen was naive CXCR3+ CD8+ T cells from blood. Subset described: CD45RO-CCR7+CD27+CD95- naive CD8+ T cells expressing CXCR3 (TNR3+). The gene calls are TRBV6-2 or TRBV6-3 and TRBJ2-3. CDR3: CASSYLGLGTDTQYF.